This TCR beta chain was sequenced for a study of cytomegalovirus exposure and HLA in healthy donors (dated by TCRdb to the late 2010s). For the wider study: According to a later analysis, one platform produced both the 120 validation repertoires and the roughly 650 repertoires of the first cohort. The study was designed to test whether signatures of past pathogen exposure could be identified by cataloging public T cell receptors. In addition to the first cohort of about 650 subjects, a separate validation cohort of approximately 130 different subjects was used. To predict cytomegalovirus infection status, the study combined high-throughput TCR immunosequencing, statistical association of individual TCRs with disease status, and machine learning. Beyond this particular receptor, the publication reports: All 120 or so repertoires were used to score co-occurrence in the validation cohort in a later analysis, because that analysis had no HLA typing for the cohort. While some public TCRs were present in many individuals, most TCR sequences turned up only very rarely across donors. A later analysis found that TCRs clustered in the first cohort also tended to co-occur in the 100 to 150 validation repertoires, with just under 95% of cluster scores above 0. In the study, around 150 TCR beta chains were listed as associated with cytomegalovirus. The classifier was reported to diagnose cytomegalovirus status with high specificity and sensitivity in both the original cohort and the validation cohort. A few of the identified cytomegalovirus-associated TCR beta chains were confirmed in vitro to be specific for cytomegalovirus antigens. The authors suggested that the approach could potentially be extended to other disease states and immunological phenotypes.

Libraries were constructed by the immunoSEQ multiplex PCR assay. In the authors' own workflow: A statistical classification framework was built to diagnose cytomegalovirus status from the catalog of TCR beta chain sequences. TCRdb took over this immuneACCESS table, retaining in-frame rearrangements with V and J assigned. Such tables are incomplete; in checked studies, under half of the missing clones stem from an unresolved V gene, and the remainder is unexplained. V, J and clone size reflect that table, while D and trimming were determined from the DNA. This sample holds 150,000 to 200,000 clones; about 83% were observed only once. More than 1.1% of the sample comes from the top ten. Between the V and J ends, shortened by 6 bases and 5 bases respectively, the junction contains 16 bases. Its CDR3 holds 14 amino acids, cysteine through phenylalanine. The DNA shown is the 42-base CDR3, in frame from base 1. As encoded in the germline V gene, CDR1 is MNHEY while CDR2 is SVGAGI.

About this clone: Which antigen it targets is not known. The sample holds no much larger clone one base away, and base qualities are not on file.

The donors were included in the validation cohort of over a hundred subjects, a group kept apart from the roughly 690-subject first cohort. The rearranged chain carries TRBV6-5 and TRBJ1-2, with TRBD1 as a weak D call on 6 bases. The sample taken for sequencing was PBMCs. The clonotype was recovered from a woman between 18 and 29 years old in good health and CMV-seronegative. The nucleotide sequence reads TGTGCCAGCAGGGCTGGGGGCCTTACTTATGGCTACACCTTC. Its translation reads: CASRAGGLTYGYTF.